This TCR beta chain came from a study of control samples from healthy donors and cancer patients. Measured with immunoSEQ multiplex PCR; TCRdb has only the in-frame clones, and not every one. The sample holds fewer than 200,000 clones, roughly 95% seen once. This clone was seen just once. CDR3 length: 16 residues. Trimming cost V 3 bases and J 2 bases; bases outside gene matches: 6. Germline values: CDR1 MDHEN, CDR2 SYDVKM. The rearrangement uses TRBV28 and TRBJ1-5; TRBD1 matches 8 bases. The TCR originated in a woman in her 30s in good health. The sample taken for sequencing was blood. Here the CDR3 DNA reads TGTGCCAGCAGTTTTGGGCAGGGGGCGGGCAATCAGCCCCAGCATTTT. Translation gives CASSFGQGAGNQPQHF. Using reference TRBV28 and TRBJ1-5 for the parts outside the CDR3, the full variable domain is DVKVTQSSRYLVKRTGEKVFLECVQDMDHENMFWYRQDPGLGLRLIYFSYDVKMKEKGDIPEGYSVSREKKERFSLILESASTNQTSMYLCASSFGQGAGNQPQHFGDGTRLSIL.